The 10 T cell receptor beta chains below all came from one sample that was sequenced in a study of control samples from healthy donors and cancer patients. Clones were sequenced by immunoSEQ multiplex PCR, and TCRdb holds only the in-frame ones, with some missing. The top ten hold roughly 3.1% of the sample, which has roughly 130,000 clones, nearly 90% seen once. The sequenced sample was blood. The receptors shown here come from a man aged 45-65 years in good health.

This clone was detected only a few times. The rearrangement links TRBV19 to TRBJ1-5, with a weak D call TRBD1 (5 bases). Trimming took off 5 bases at V and 6 bases at J, with 11 bases between the two ends. The germline V gene encodes CDR1 LNHDA and CDR2 SQIVND (reference sequence). This CDR3 comprises 13 residues. CDR3 loop: CASSVGAGQPQHF. The CDR3 DNA reads as TGTGCCAGTAGTGTCGGGGCGGGTCAGCCCCAGCATTTT.

The J gene is TRBJ1-2, the V gene TRBV7-9, with 7 bases fitting TRBD1. The germline gives CDR1 SEHNR, CDR2 FQNEAQ (reference sequence). With V trimmed by 3 bases and J by 3 bases, 13 bases remained unmatched. The CDR3 loop spans 17 amino acids. DNA of the CDR3: TGTGCCAGCAGCTTTCCGCCGTCCAACAGGGGACACTATGGCTACACCTTC. Protein sequence: CASSFPPSNRGHYGYTF.

This clone was counted once. This CDR3 reads CATSDSVIKSVGQYF. CDR3 DNA: TGTGCCACCAGTGATAGCGTAATTAAATCCGTCGGTCAGTATTTT. V usage is TRBV24-1 and J usage is TRBJ2-3; D is unclear. Germline CDR1 and CDR2: KGHDR and SFDVKD. The CDR3 has 15 residues. With 3 bases removed from V and 12 bases from J, the gap between germline ends came to 21 bases.

Only one count was recorded for this clone. The chain combines TRBV7-2 with TRBJ1-1; D call uncertain. V lost 1 base and J lost 1, with 4 bases in between. This CDR3 is built from 13 residues. The germline CDR1 and CDR2 sequences are SGHTA and FQGNSA. The CDR3 protein is CASSLVGNTEAFF. The CDR3 DNA is TGTGCCAGCAGCTTAGTTGGGAACACTGAAGCTTTCTTT.

The rearrangement links TRBV4-1 to TRBJ1-2, with 7 bases lining up with TRBD1. V shed 4 bases and J 8 bases; nucleotides not matched to a gene: 13. Germline CDR1 reads MGHRA; CDR2 reads YSYEKL. The CDR3 spans 15 residues. The CDR3, as DNA: TGCGCCAGCAGCCCGGAACCCACAGGGGAAGGCGGCTACACCTTC. It translates to CASSPEPTGEGGYTF.

The chain is built from TRBV5-4 and TRBJ1-2; 8 bases line up with TRBD1. J lost 4 bases, V lost 4 bases, and 21 bases had no gene match. The CDR3 runs to 19 residues. Germline assignment: CDR1 SGHNT and CDR2 YYREEE (reference sequence). CDR3 bases: TGTGCCAGCAGCCCCGCCAGGGGGCGCATTTCCCCCACTAGCTATGGCTACACCTTC. Translating gives CASSPARGRISPTSYGYTF.

This clone occurred a few times. The chain employs TRBV13 and TRBJ2-5; 12 bases align to TRBD2. The CDR3 loop spans 18 amino acids. With 5 bases clipped from V and 5 bases from J, the junction kept 15 bases outside the gene matches. Germline-derived CDR1 and CDR2 are PRHDT and FYEKMQ (reference sequence). CDR3 protein: CASSPRQTSGGIEETQYF. The CDR3 DNA is TGTGCCAGCAGCCCCCGGCAGACTAGCGGGGGTATTGAGGAGACCCAGTACTTC.

This clone turned up a few times. The rearrangement uses TRBV29-1 and TRBJ1-1, with a possible D match to TRBD1 (5 bases). The germline CDR1 and CDR2 sequences are SQVTM and ANQGSEA. Trimming removed 6 bases at V and 1 base at J, with 12 bases between. This CDR3 is 13 amino acids long. As DNA, the CDR3 is TGCAGCGTGGCTACAGACAGGAACACTGAAGCTTTCTTT. Translation: CSVATDRNTEAFF.

The J gene is TRBJ1-1, the V gene TRBV5-1; 8 bases are a match to TRBD1. The CDR3 runs 15 residues. V trimming: 7 bases; J trimming: 0 bases; junction bases outside the gene matches: 8. CDR1 and CDR2 (germline): SGHRS, YFSETQ. The CDR3 protein is CASRSATGVNTEAFF. The CDR3 DNA follows: TGCGCCAGCCGCTCCGCGACAGGGGTGAACACTGAAGCTTTCTTT.

This clone was counted a few times. V and J are TRBV20-1 and TRBJ2-3; no reliable D call. The CDR3 length is 11 residues. V dropped 6 bases and J dropped 4 bases, with 8 bases sitting between them. Germline V lookup: CDR1 DFQATT, CDR2 SNEGSKA (reference sequence). As DNA, the CDR3 is TGCAGTGCAGCCCCGGCAGATACGCAGTATTTT. It is translated as CSAAPADTQYF.